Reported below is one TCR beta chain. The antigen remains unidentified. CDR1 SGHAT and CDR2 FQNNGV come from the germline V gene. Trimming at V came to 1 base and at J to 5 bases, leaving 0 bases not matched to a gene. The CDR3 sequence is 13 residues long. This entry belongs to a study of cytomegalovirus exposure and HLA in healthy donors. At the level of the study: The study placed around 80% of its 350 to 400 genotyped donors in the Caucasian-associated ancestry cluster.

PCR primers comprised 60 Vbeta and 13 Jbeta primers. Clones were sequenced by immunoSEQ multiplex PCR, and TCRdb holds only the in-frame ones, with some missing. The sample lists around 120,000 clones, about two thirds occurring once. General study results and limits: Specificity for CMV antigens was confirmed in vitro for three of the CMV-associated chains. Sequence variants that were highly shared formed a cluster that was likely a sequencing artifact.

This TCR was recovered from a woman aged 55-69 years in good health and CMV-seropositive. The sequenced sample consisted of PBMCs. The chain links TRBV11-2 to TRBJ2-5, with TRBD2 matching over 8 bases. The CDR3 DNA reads TGTGCCAGCAGCTTAGCGGGGGGGGAGACCCAGTACTTC. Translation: CASSLAGGETQYF.